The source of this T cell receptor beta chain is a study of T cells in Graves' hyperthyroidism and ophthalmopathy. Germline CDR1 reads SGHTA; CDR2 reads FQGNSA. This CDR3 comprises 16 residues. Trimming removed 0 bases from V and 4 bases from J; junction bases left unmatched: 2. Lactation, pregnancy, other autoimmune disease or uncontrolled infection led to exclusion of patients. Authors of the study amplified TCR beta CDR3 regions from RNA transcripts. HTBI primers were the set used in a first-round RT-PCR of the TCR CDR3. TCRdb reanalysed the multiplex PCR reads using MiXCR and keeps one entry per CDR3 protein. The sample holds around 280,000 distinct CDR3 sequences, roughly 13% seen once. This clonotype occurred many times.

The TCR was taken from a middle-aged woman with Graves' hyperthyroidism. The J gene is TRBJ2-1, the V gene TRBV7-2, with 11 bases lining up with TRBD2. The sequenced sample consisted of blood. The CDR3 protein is CASSLASGREYNEQFF. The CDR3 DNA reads TGTGCCAGCAGCTTAGCTAGCGGGAGGGAATACAATGAGCAGTTCTTC.